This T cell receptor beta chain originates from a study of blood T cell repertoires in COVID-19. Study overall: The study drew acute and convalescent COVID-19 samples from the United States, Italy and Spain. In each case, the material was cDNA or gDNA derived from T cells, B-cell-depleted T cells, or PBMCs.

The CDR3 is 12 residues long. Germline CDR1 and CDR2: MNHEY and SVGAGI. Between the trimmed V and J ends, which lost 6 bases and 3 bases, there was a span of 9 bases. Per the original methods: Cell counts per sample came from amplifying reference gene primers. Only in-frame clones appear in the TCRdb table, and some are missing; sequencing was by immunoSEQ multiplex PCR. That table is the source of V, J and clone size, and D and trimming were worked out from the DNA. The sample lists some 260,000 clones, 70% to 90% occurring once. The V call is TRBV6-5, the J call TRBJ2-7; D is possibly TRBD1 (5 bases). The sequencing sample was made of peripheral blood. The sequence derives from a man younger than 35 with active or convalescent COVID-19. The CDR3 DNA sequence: TGTGCCAGCAGCTTGGACATCTACGAGCAGTACTTC. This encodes CASSLDIYEQYF.